A single T cell receptor (beta chain) is shown here with its context. These data originate in a study of blood T cell repertoires in COVID-19. V was shortened by 3 bases and J by 10 bases, with 12 bases between the two germline ends. This CDR3 spans 12 amino acids. Clones were sequenced by immunoSEQ multiplex PCR, and TCRdb holds only the in-frame ones, with some missing. The sample lists some 270,000 clones; 75% to 90% were seen once. The chain has TRBV12-3 or TRBV12-4 and TRBJ1-2; D gene uncertain. The sequenced material came from peripheral blood. The receptor was isolated from a woman between 40 and 55 years old who had recovered from COVID-19. The CDR3 loop reads CASSFLGRAYTF. The CDR3 region has the DNA TGTGCCAGCAGTTTTTTAGGGAGGGCCTACACCTTC.